By frequency in the sample, the clone carrying this T cell receptor beta chain is medium-sized (0.01 to 0.1%). The antigen remains unidentified. The sample originates from a study of circulating CD8 cells and anti-PD-1 response in melanoma. General study results and limits: At M1, fewer than 8% of TRB clonotypes appeared in multiple subsets. Diversity ranked highest in DNEG and lowest in TIGIT subsets.

From live CD3+CD8+TCRalphabeta+ cells, four PD-1 and/or TIGIT subsets were sorted. Each library started from roughly 15 ng of total RNA using the QIAseq Immune Repertoire TCR panel. TCRdb analysed the reads with MiXCR anew, one entry per CDR3 protein. The sample holds under 2,500 distinct CDR3 sequences, 6.5% to 8.5% seen once. Trimming removed 3 bases from V and 0 bases from J, with 19 bases in between. The CDR3 has 18 residues. Germline lookup yields CDR1 SNHLY and CDR2 FYNNEI. This TCR derives from a human donor with melanoma. The chain employs TRBV2 and TRBJ2-3; the D gene is possibly TRBD2 (7 bases). The material was CD8+ T cells from PBMCs, obtained at baseline or after one month of anti-PD-1 therapy (not recorded which). CDR3 region: CASSEWAGATASTDTQYF. The CDR3 coding sequence is TGTGCCAGCAGTGAGTGGGCGGGGGCTACCGCTAGCACAGATACGCAGTATTTT.